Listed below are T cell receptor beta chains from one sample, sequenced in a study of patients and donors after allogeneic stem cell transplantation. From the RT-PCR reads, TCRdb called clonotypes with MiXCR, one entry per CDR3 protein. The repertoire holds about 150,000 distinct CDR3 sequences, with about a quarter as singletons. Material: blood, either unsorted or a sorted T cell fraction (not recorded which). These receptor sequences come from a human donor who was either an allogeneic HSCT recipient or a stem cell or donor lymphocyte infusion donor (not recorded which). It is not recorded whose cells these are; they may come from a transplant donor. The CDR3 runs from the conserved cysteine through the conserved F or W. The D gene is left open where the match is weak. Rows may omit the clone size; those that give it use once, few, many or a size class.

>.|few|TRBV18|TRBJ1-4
CASSPPMGGGEKLFF
TGTGCCAGCTCACCCCCCATGGGCGGGGGAGAAAAACTGTTTTTT
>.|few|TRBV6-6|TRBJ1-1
CASSEAFF
TGTGCCAGCTCTGAAGCTTTCTTT
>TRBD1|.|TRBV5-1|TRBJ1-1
CASSQGGDLGTEAFF
TGCGCCAGCAGCCAAGGGGGCGACTTGGGGACTGAAGCTTTCTTT
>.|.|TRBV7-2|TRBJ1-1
CASSFGGLKNTEAFF
TGTGCCAGCAGCTTTGGCGGACTCAAGAACACTGAAGCTTTCTTT
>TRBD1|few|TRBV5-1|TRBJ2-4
CASSLQGLGKNIQYF
TGCGCCAGCAGCTTACAGGGGTTGGGCAAAAACATTCAGTACTTC
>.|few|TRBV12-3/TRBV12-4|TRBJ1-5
CASTARSNQPQHF
TGTGCCAGCACCGCGAGGAGCAATCAGCCCCAGCATTTT
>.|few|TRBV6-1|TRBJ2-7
CASSEREKGSYEQYF
TGTGCCAGCAGTGAGAGGGAAAAGGGCTCCTACGAGCAGTACTTC
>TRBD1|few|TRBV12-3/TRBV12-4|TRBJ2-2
CASSPTGGENTGELFF
TGTGCCAGCAGTCCGACAGGGGGCGAGAACACCGGGGAGCTGTTTTTT
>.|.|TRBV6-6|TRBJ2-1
CASSQGSSYNEQFF
TGTGCCAGCAGCCAGGGGAGCTCCTACAATGAGCAGTTCTTC
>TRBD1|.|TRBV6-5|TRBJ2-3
CASSPGQGLDTQYF
TGTGCCAGCAGTCCCGGACAGGGCCTAGATACGCAGTATTTT
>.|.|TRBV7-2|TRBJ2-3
CASSSDRYTDTQYF
TGTGCCAGCAGCTCGGACAGATACACAGATACGCAGTATTTT
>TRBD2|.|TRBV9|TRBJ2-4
CASSPLDGGSDIQYF
TGTGCCAGCAGCCCTCTTGACGGGGGGTCGGACATTCAGTACTTC
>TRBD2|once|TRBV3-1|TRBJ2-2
CASSQVAGGLWELFF
TGTGCCAGCAGCCAAGTGGCGGGGGGGCTCTGGGAGCTGTTTTTT
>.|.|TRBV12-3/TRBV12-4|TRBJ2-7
CASSLGTGSRYEQYF
TGTGCCAGCAGTTTAGGCACCGGTTCCCGCTACGAGCAGTACTTC
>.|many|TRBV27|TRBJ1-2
CASSFGGTNYGYTF
TGTGCCAGCAGTTTTGGAGGTACTAACTATGGCTACACCTTC
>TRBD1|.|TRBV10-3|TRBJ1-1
CAISELDRALTEAFF
TGTGCCATCAGTGAGCTGGACAGGGCCTTAACTGAAGCTTTCTTT
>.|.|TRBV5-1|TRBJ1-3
CASSLWPGTSGNTIYF
TGCGCCAGCAGCTTGTGGCCGGGGACCTCTGGAAACACCATATATTTT
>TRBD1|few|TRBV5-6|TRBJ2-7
CASSRTGQAYYEQYF
TGTGCCAGCAGCAGGACCGGACAGGCCTATTACGAGCAGTACTTC
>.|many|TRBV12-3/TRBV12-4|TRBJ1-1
CASSTPDKEAFF
TGTGCCAGCAGTACCCCGGACAAGGAAGCTTTCTTT
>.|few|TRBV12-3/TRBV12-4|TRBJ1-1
CASSTGRGLWPNTEAFF
TGTGCCAGCTCCACAGGACGTGGTCTCTGGCCGAACACTGAAGCTTTCTTT
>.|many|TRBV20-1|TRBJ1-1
CSARDAALNQLMNTEAFF
TGCAGTGCTAGAGACGCTGCGTTAAATCAGCTCATGAACACTGAAGCTTTCTTT